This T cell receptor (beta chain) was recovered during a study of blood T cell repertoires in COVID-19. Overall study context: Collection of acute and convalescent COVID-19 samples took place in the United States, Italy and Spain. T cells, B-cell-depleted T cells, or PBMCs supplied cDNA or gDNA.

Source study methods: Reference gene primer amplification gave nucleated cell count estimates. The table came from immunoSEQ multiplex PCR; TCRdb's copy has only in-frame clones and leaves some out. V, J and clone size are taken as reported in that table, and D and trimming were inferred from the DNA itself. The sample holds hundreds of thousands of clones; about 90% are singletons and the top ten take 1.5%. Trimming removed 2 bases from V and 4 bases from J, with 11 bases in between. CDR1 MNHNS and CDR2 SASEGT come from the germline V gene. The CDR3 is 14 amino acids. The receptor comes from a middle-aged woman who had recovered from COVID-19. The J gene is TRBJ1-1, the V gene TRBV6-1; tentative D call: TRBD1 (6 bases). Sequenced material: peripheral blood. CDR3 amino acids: CASSEQGPSTEAFF. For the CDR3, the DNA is TGTGCCAGCAGTGAACAGGGGCCGAGCACTGAAGCTTTCTTT.